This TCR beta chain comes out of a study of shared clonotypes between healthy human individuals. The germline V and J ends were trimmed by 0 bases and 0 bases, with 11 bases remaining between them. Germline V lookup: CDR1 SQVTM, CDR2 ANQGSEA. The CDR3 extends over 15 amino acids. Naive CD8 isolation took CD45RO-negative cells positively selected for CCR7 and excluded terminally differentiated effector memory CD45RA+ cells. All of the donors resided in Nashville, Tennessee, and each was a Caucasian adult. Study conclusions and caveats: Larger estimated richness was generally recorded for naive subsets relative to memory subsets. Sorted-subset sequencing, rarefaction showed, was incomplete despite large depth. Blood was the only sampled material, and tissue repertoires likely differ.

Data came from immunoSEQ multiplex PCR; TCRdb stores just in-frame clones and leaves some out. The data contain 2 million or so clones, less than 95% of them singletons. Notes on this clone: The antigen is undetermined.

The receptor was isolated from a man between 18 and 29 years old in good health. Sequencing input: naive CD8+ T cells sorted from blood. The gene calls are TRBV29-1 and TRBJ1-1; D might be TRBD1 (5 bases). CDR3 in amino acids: CSVEDRWGLNTEAFF. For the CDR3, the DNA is TGCAGCGTTGAAGATCGTTGGGGCCTGAACACTGAAGCTTTCTTT.